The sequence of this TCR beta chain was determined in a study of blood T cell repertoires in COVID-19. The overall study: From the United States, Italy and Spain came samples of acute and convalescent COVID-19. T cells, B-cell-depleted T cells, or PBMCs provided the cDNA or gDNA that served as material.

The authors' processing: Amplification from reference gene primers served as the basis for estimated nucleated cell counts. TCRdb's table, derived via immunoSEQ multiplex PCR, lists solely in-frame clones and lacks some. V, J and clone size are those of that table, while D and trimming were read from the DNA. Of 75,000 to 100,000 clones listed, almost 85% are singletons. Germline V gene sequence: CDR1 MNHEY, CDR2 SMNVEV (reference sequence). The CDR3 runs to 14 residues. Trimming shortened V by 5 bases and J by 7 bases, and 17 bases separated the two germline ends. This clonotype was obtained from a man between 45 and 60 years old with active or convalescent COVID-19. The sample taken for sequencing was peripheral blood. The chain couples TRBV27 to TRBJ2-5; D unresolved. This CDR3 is CASSEETALGTQYF. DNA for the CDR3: TGTGCCAGCAGTGAGGAGACCGCACTGGGGACCCAGTACTTC.